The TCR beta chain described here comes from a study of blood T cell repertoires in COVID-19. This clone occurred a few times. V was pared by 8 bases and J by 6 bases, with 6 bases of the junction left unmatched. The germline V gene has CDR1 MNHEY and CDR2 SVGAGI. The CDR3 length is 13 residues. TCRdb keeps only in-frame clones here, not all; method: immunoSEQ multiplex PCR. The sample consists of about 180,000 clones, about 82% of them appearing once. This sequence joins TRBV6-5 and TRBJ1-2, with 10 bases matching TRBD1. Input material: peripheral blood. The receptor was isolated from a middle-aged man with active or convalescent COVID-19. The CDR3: CASWTGTGDGYTF. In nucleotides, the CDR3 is TGTGCCAGCTGGACCGGGACAGGGGATGGCTACACCTTC.